Presented here are 13 T cell receptor beta chains from one specimen sequenced in a study of control samples from healthy donors and cancer patients. Produced via immunoSEQ multiplex PCR; TCRdb's table is partial and in-frame only. The sample holds 150,000 to 200,000 clones, 85% to 90% seen once. The specimen was blood. All receptors come from a man aged 18 to 30 in good health.

This sequence joins TRBV6-5 and TRBJ1-3; D is unresolved. The CDR3 length is 13 residues. Trimming cost V 0 bases and J 2 bases, with 2 bases left between them. Looked up from germline, CDR1 is MNHEY and CDR2 is SVGAGI. DNA of the CDR3: TGTGCCAGCAGTTACTCCACTGGAAACACCATATATTTT. Encoded protein: CASSYSTGNTIYF.

The chain couples TRBV24-1 to TRBJ1-2, with unresolved D. With 5 bases removed from V and 4 bases from J, the gap between germline ends came to 7 bases. CDR1 and CDR2 from the germline V gene are KGHDR and SFDVKD. The CDR3 has 12 residues. CDR3 DNA: TGTGCCACCAGTGCTAGTGGCTATGGCTACACCTTC. Protein sequence: CATSASGYGYTF.

The CDR3 reads CASSLDRVRDSPLHF. CDR3 sequence (DNA): TGTGCCAGCAGCTTAGACAGGGTCCGGGATTCACCCCTCCACTTT. The J gene is TRBJ1-6, the V gene TRBV7-8; possibly TRBD1 for D (6 bases). Germline V gives CDR1 SGHVS, CDR2 FQNEAQ. This CDR3 contains 15 residues. V shed 1 base and J shed 8 bases, with 12 bases lying between them.

This sequence joins TRBV13 and TRBJ2-5; 8 bases map to TRBD1. This CDR3 region has 16 residues. Germline V gives CDR1 PRHDT, CDR2 FYEKMQ (reference sequence). V was pared by 0 bases and J by 8 bases, with 11 bases of the junction left unmatched. The CDR3 sequence is CASSLGSATGVDTQYF. CDR3 coding DNA: TGTGCCAGCAGCTTAGGGTCCGCGACAGGGGTCGATACCCAGTACTTC.

The CDR3 protein is CASSQVNSLGYGYTF. The CDR3 nucleotides read TGCGCCAGCAGCCAAGTAAACAGTTTGGGGTATGGCTACACCTTC. V and J are TRBV4-1 and TRBJ1-2; no clear D gene. Germline values: CDR1 MGHRA, CDR2 YSYEKL. This CDR3 is 15 amino acids long. V dropped 1 base and J dropped 5 bases, with 14 bases sitting between them.

The sample holds one count of this clone. The chain joins TRBV24-1 to TRBJ2-2; tentatively, D is TRBD2 (6 bases). The germline V gene has CDR1 KGHDR and CDR2 SFDVKD. CDR3 length: 15 amino acids. V lost 3 bases, J lost 7 bases, and 14 bases lay in between. The CDR3 DNA follows: TGTGCCACCAGTGATGCCCGGGAGAGAAGCGGGGAGCTGTTTTTT. This codes for CATSDARERSGELFF.

The V call is TRBV18, the J call TRBJ1-1; weak D call: TRBD1 (5 bases). The V end was cut by 1 base, the J end by 10 bases, with 10 bases between. This CDR3 has 12 amino acids. Germline V gene data show CDR1 as KGHSH and CDR2 as LQKENI. The CDR3: CASSPLDGGAFF. The DNA for the CDR3 is TGTGCCAGCTCACCACTCGACGGGGGAGCTTTCTTT.

The rearrangement uses TRBV6-2 or TRBV6-3 and TRBJ2-3; no clear D. The CDR3 extends over 13 amino acids. Trimming pared 2 bases from V and 5 bases from J, leaving 8 bases between. Germline V gives CDR1 MNHEY, CDR2 SVGEGT. The chain's CDR3 is CASSYGMGDTQYF. The CDR3 DNA is TGTGCCAGCAGTTACGGGATGGGAGATACGCAGTATTTT.

This chain joins TRBV3-1 (or the pseudogene TRBV3-2) and TRBJ2-1; D remains ambiguous. V dropped 1 base and J dropped 5 bases, with 6 bases sitting between them. This CDR3 spans 13 amino acids. Germline lookup yields CDR1 LGHDT and CDR2 YNNKEL (reference sequence). CDR3 residues: CASSQGSDNEQFF. The CDR3 nucleotides are TGTGCCAGCAGCCAAGGGAGCGACAATGAGCAGTTCTTC.

The chain joins TRBV6-5 to TRBJ2-1; 10 bases align to TRBD1. J gave up 6 bases and V 8 bases, and 4 bases lay outside the gene matches. Germline CDR1 and CDR2: MNHEY and SVGAGI. This CDR3 spans 13 amino acids. As DNA, the CDR3 is TGTGCCAGCGGCTGGACAGGGGGCAATGAGCAGTTCTTC. It codes for CASGWTGGNEQFF.

V gene TRBV12-3 or TRBV12-4 combines with J gene TRBJ1-2, with unresolved D. Deletions cut 6 bases from V and 5 bases from J, with 10 bases between. The CDR3 is 12 amino acids. This CDR3 reads CASRRDIYGYTF. The CDR3 region has the DNA TGTGCCAGCAGGAGGGATATTTATGGCTACACCTTC.

V gene TRBV5-4 combines with J gene TRBJ2-7; D is possibly TRBD2 (6 bases). Germline V lookup: CDR1 SGHNT, CDR2 YYREEE (reference sequence). V was trimmed by 3 bases and J by 4 bases, leaving 17 bases between them. CDR3 size: 15 residues. CDR3 in amino acids: CASSSPVAGLYEQYF. The CDR3 DNA follows: TGTGCCAGCAGCTCCCCCGTGGCGGGACTTTACGAGCAGTACTTC.

V gene TRBV4-3 combines with J gene TRBJ2-7, with no clear D. This CDR3 is built from 14 residues. Looked up from germline, CDR1 is LGHNA and CDR2 is YSLEER. Trimming took off 4 bases at V and 1 base at J, with 11 bases between the two ends. Here the CDR3 DNA reads TGCGCCAGCAGCCGCGGACGTACTTCCTACGAGCAGTACTTC. Its translation is CASSRGRTSYEQYF.